Following are 19 T cell receptor beta chains from one sample sequenced in a study of cytomegalovirus exposure and HLA in healthy donors. Assay used: immunoSEQ multiplex PCR; TCRdb lists only in-frame clones, some missing. The sample has more than 95,000 clones, roughly 86% seen once. Sequenced: PBMCs. These receptors all stem from a man between 18 and 29 years old in good health and CMV-seronegative.

This chain uses TRBV7-2 with TRBJ2-1, with 8 bases that match TRBD2. V shed 5 bases, J shed 16 bases, and the junction held 19 bases outside the gene matches. Germline assignment: CDR1 SGHTA and CDR2 FQGNSA. The CDR3 extends over 15 amino acids. The DNA of the CDR3 is TGTGCCAGCAGCCCAGATAGCGGGAATGGAGTGAGGTGTTTCTTC. Its protein is CASSPDSGNGVRCFF.

This clone was observed a few times. The chain has TRBV6-6 and TRBJ2-3; 12 bases map to TRBD2. J was trimmed by 4 bases and V by 6 bases; bases with no gene match: 5. The CDR3 extends over 15 amino acids. In germline, CDR1 is MNHNY, CDR2 SVGAGI (reference sequence). The CDR3 loop is CASSLAGGPADTQYF. The CDR3 coding sequence is TGTGCCAGCAGCCTAGCGGGAGGGCCGGCAGATACGCAGTATTTT.

V and J are TRBV4-2 and TRBJ2-7; 7 bases match TRBD1. The CDR3 is 15 amino acids. Germline CDR1 reads LGHNA; CDR2 reads YNFKEQ. The V gene end was trimmed by 1 base and the J gene end by 0 bases; junction bases not matched to a gene: 3. The CDR3: CASSQAGDSSYEQYF. The CDR3 nucleotides read TGTGCCAGCAGCCAAGCCGGGGACAGCTCCTACGAGCAGTACTTC.

The V gene is TRBV27, the J gene TRBJ2-2; 9 bases map to TRBD1. The CDR3 spans 15 residues. In germline, CDR1 is MNHEY, CDR2 SMNVEV (reference sequence). With 3 bases clipped from V and 5 bases from J, the junction kept 4 bases outside the gene matches. The CDR3 DNA sequence: TGTGCCAGCAGTTTGGACAGGGGTAGGACCGGGGAGCTGTTTTTT. This encodes CASSLDRGRTGELFF.

The V call is TRBV2, the J call TRBJ2-2; no clear D gene. The germline gives CDR1 SNHLY, CDR2 FYNNEI. This CDR3 is 15 amino acids long. V was trimmed by 0 bases and J by 4 bases, leaving 9 bases between them. This CDR3 reads CASSEAGRPTGELFF. The CDR3 DNA reads TGTGCCAGCAGTGAAGCCGGCAGGCCCACCGGGGAGCTGTTTTTT.

CDR3 sequence: CASRPGLAGTGEQYF. The CDR3 DNA reads TGTGCCAGTAGACCGGGACTAGCGGGAACTGGCGAGCAGTACTTC. The chain uses TRBV19 and TRBJ2-7; 13 nucleotides agree with TRBD2. V lost 6 bases and J lost 6; bases outside the gene matches: 8. The CDR3 is made up of 15 amino acids. In germline, CDR1 is LNHDA, CDR2 SQIVND (reference sequence).

The sample holds one count of this clone. V usage is TRBV6-1 and J usage is TRBJ1-1; a possible D gene is TRBD1 (5 bases). V was trimmed by 5 bases and J by 5 bases, leaving 6 bases between them. The CDR3 covers 11 residues. CDR1 and CDR2 (germline): MNHNS, SASEGT. The CDR3 DNA reads as TGTGCCAGCAGTACAGGAACTGAAGCTTTCTTT. It encodes CASSTGTEAFF.

The rearrangement links TRBV11-2 to TRBJ2-1; 11 bases map to TRBD2. The germline gives CDR1 SGHAT, CDR2 FQNNGV. The length of the CDR3 is 15 residues. The V gene end was trimmed by 5 bases and the J gene end by 6 bases; junction bases not matched to a gene: 6. The CDR3 sequence: CASSLYSGRANEQFF. The DNA for the CDR3 is TGTGCCAGCAGCCTCTATAGCGGGAGGGCCAATGAGCAGTTCTTC.

This clone was detected a few times. The V call is TRBV23-1, the J call TRBJ2-5; TRBD1 agrees at 9 bases. TRBV23-1 is an ORF for which the function is uncertain. Trimming took 0 bases from V and 4 from J; bases not matched to a gene: 18. CDR3 length: 20 residues. The CDR3 nucleotides are TGCGCCAGCAGTCAATCCGGGGTCTGGAGACAGGGGGGGATCCGAGAGACCCAGTACTTC. This sequence encodes CASSQSGVWRQGGIRETQYF.

V and J are TRBV6-5 and TRBJ1-2; D possibly corresponds to TRBD1 (6 bases). The CDR3 has 13 residues. V was clipped by 8 bases and J by 0 bases, with 10 bases between them. The germline V gene has CDR1 MNHEY and CDR2 SVGAGI. CDR3 residues: CASRRGANYGYTF. The CDR3 DNA is TGTGCCAGCCGCAGGGGAGCTAACTATGGCTACACCTTC.

This sequence joins TRBV5-4 and TRBJ2-5; D is possibly TRBD2 (6 bases). The CDR3 has 15 residues. CDR1 and CDR2 from the germline V gene are SGHNT and YYREEE (reference sequence). V lost 2 bases and J lost 6, with 17 bases in between. This CDR3 is CASSLDPASVQTQYF. The CDR3 bases are TGTGCCAGCAGCTTAGATCCCGCTAGCGTACAGACCCAGTACTTC.

This chain connects TRBV5-1 to TRBJ1-1; D may be TRBD1 (6 bases). The CDR3 is 14 amino acids. In germline, CDR1 is SGHRS, CDR2 YFSETQ. V lost 3 bases to trimming and J lost 4 bases, with 13 bases between them. CDR3 region: CASSSQGYGTEAFF. The CDR3 nucleotides read TGCGCCAGCAGCTCACAGGGTTACGGCACTGAAGCTTTCTTT.

In this sample, this clone turned up once. V usage is TRBV5-1 and J usage is TRBJ1-1, with TRBD1 as a possible D gene (6 bases). V lost 5 bases and J lost 5, with 22 bases in between. The CDR3 runs to 16 residues. The germline V gene has CDR1 SGHRS and CDR2 YFSETQ. CDR3 amino acids: CASSYPIGARGTEAFF. CDR3 nucleotide sequence: TGCGCCAGCAGTTACCCGATTGGGGCGAGGGGGACTGAAGCTTTCTTT.

This clone was recorded a few times. This chain uses TRBV19 with TRBJ1-2; D unresolved. The V gene lost 0 bases and the J gene lost 2 bases, with 10 bases spanning the gap. Looked up from germline, CDR1 is LNHDA and CDR2 is SQIVND (reference sequence). This CDR3 is 15 amino acids long. Here the CDR3 reads CASSIDLSGNYGYTF. The CDR3 coding sequence is TGTGCCAGTAGTATAGATCTAAGCGGGAACTATGGCTACACCTTC.

The V call is TRBV4-1, the J call TRBJ1-2, with TRBD1 identical over 9 bases. The CDR3 sequence is 14 residues long. Germline V gives CDR1 MGHRA, CDR2 YSYEKL. Trimming at V came to 6 bases and at J to 4 bases, leaving 6 bases not matched to a gene. CDR3 DNA sequence: TGCGCCAGCAGGGAACAGGGGGCTGGCTATGGCTACACCTTC. It codes for CASREQGAGYGYTF.

As concerns this clone: The same CDR3 arises from other DNA sequences in this sample as well. The rearrangement joins TRBV7-2 to TRBJ2-7; the D gene is possibly TRBD2 (6 bases). Germline V gene sequence: CDR1 SGHTA, CDR2 FQGNSA. V shed 5 bases and J shed 7 bases, with 9 bases lying between them. This CDR3 contains 11 residues. CDR3 region: CASSQGGEQYF. CDR3 nucleotides: TGTGCCAGCAGCCAGGGAGGAGAGCAGTACTTC.

V is TRBV4-1 and J is TRBJ2-3; 11 bases align to TRBD1. V dropped 4 bases and J dropped 7; count of bases not matched to a gene: 22. This CDR3 contains 20 residues. Germline V lookup: CDR1 MGHRA, CDR2 YSYEKL. CDR3 sequence: CASSLTDRGLPPLYPYTQYF. CDR3 sequence (DNA): TGCGCCAGCAGCCTCACGGACAGGGGGCTCCCTCCCCTCTACCCTTATACGCAGTATTTT.

This clone was recorded once. This chain connects TRBV14 to TRBJ1-6; D is unresolved. Trimming took off 0 bases at V and 10 bases at J, with 10 bases between the two ends. From germline, CDR1 is SGHDN and CDR2 FVKESK. The length of the CDR3 is 14 residues. The CDR3 loop is CASSQDPIMSPLHF. The CDR3 region has the DNA TGTGCCAGCAGCCAAGATCCTATTATGTCACCCCTCCACTTT.

V gene TRBV7-9 combines with J gene TRBJ1-2; D ambiguous. The CDR3 runs to 16 residues. The V gene lost 4 bases and the J gene lost 2 bases, with 17 bases spanning the gap. In germline, CDR1 is SEHNR, CDR2 FQNEAQ (reference sequence). CDR3 nucleotide sequence: TGTGCCAGCAGCTCAAGCACCCAGGCTTTAAACTATGGCTACACCTTC. Translating it yields CASSSSTQALNYGYTF.